This TCR delta chain was captured by sequencing in a study of gamma-delta chains in newborns, infants, children. Study-wide background: Polyclonal expansion of innate γδ T cells after birth follows microbial exposure.

By share, this clone counts as large. Distinct nucleotide sequences in the sample also encode this CDR3. TCRdb fed the reads into CATT to redo clone calling. The sample records several thousand delta-chain clones, 2% to 2.5% being singletons. The V and J ends lost 0 bases and 0 bases, in that order; junction bases with no gene match: 10. CDR1 is GEAIGNYY and CDR2 is EKD in the germline V gene. There are 20 residues in the CDR3. This chain connects TRDV2 to TRDJ3, with 7 bases identical to TRDD3. What was sequenced was blood. The TCR comes from a child who was a newborn, infant or young child, either healthy, febrile or measles-vaccinated (not recorded which). The DNA for the CDR3 is TGTGCCTGTGACACCGCGTCTCTGGGGGCGAGCTCCTGGGACACCCGACAGATGTTTTTC. Protein: CACDTASLGASSWDTRQMFF.